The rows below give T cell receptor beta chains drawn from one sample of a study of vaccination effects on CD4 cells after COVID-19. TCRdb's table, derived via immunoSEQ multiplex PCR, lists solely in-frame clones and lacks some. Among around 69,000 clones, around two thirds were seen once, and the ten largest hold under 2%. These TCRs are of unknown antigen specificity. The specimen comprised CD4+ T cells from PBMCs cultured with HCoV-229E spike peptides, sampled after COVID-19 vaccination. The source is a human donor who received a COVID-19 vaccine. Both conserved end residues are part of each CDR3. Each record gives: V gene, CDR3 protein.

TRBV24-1	CATSDRRGQETQYF
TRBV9	CASSVDGRWQAPLHF
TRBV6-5	CASSYRAGQGTDTQYF
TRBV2	CASSAGGVGGSNQPQHF
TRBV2	CASNVGNSNQPQHF
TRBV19	CASNPRGSNQPQHF
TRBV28	CASSLGQQGVGDGYTF
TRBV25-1	CASSLRTGLGEKLFF
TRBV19	CASSIQGGGWTGELFF
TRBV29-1	CSVGGTAGNTIYF
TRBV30	CAWSVFSGGAKNIQYF
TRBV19	CASSLSGARSDTQYF
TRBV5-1	CASSLDGREAFF
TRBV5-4	CASSLFGGSTEAFF
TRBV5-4	CASSRPGDGLKETQYF
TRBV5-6	CASSLWEGGNQPQHF
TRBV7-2	CASSLASQPQHF
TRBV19	CASSIPPGRKSGANVLTF
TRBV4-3	CASSQVWGMNTEAFF
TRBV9	CASSVGADSTIYTQYF